One and the same sample provided the 15 T cell receptor beta chains below, sequenced in a study of blood T cells in healthy people across ages (dated by TCRdb to the mid-2010s). Library creation used 5' RACE. Sequencing was carried out with an Illumina HiSeq 2500. A second PCR of roughly 7 to 11 cycles was performed with a sample-barcoded 5' primer and a J-beta primer mix. Using fastp at Q25 and MiXCR, TCRdb reprocessed the public reads and kept productive beta chains. Rows are combined by CDR3 protein, so each entry shows the most common genes and DNA. The sample has about 1.6 million distinct CDR3 sequences on record, roughly 30% of them singletons. The biggest ten clones account for 11% of the sample. Sequencing was done on a sample of blood. The receptors were sampled from a woman aged 30 to 39 in good health.

This clonotype appeared a few times. V usage is TRBV3-1 and J usage is TRBJ2-5; D not resolved. V dropped 4 bases and J dropped 4 bases, with 13 bases sitting between them. This CDR3 is built from 14 residues. Germline V lookup: CDR1 LGHDT, CDR2 YNNKEL (reference sequence). CDR3 coding DNA: TGTGCCAGCAGCCCCTATCGAATCCTAGAGACCCAGTACTTC. Translating gives CASSPYRILETQYF.

The V call is TRBV7-9, the J call TRBJ2-3; TRBD2 aligns across 8 bases. The CDR3 is 16 amino acids. Germline lookup yields CDR1 SEHNR and CDR2 FQNEAQ (reference sequence). V lost 1 base, J lost 1 base, and 4 bases stayed unmatched. CDR3 in amino acids: CASSLVLAAGTDTQYF. The CDR3 coding sequence is TGTGCCAGCAGCTTAGTACTAGCGGCGGGCACAGATACGCAGTATTTT.

The rearrangement joins TRBV20-1 to TRBJ2-5; D is unresolved. Germline CDR1 and CDR2: DFQATT and SNEGSKA (reference sequence). V was shortened by 0 bases and J by 5 bases, with 13 bases between the two germline ends. The CDR3 is made up of 14 amino acids. This CDR3 is CSARDPTWLETQYF. DNA for the CDR3: TGCAGTGCTAGAGACCCGACTTGGCTGGAGACCCAGTACTTC.

This clonotype has more than one count but fewer than ten. The CDR3 loop is CSARDLREVQETQYF. The CDR3 DNA reads TGCAGTGCTAGAGATCTCCGGGAGGTGCAGGAGACCCAGTACTTC. The chain joins TRBV20-1 to TRBJ2-5; 7 nucleotides match TRBD2. The CDR3 totals 15 residues. Germline CDR1 and CDR2: DFQATT and SNEGSKA (reference sequence). After removal of 0 bases from V and 5 bases from J, the junction contained 9 bases not matched to a gene.

In its sample, this clonotype was seen many times. The chain recombines TRBV29-1 with TRBJ2-5; a weak D match, TRBD1 (5 bases). Germline lookup yields CDR1 SQVTM and CDR2 ANQGSEA. Trimming pared 1 base from V and 2 bases from J, leaving 11 bases between. The CDR3 is 14 amino acids. This CDR3 reads CSVEVWQGQETQYF. CDR3 nucleotide sequence: TGCAGCGTTGAAGTGTGGCAGGGTCAAGAGACCCAGTACTTC.

The V and J genes are TRBV27 and TRBJ2-4; no reliable D call. V lost 8 bases and J 0 bases, leaving 14 bases between the germline ends. Per the germline V gene, CDR1 is MNHEY and CDR2 is SMNVEV (reference sequence). There are 15 residues in the CDR3. The CDR3 reads CASARTGVAKNIQYF. CDR3 nucleotides: TGTGCCAGCGCTCGTACTGGGGTAGCCAAAAACATTCAGTACTTC.

The chain links TRBV7-9 to TRBJ2-1; 14 nucleotides match TRBD2. The CDR3 consists of 18 residues. Trimming took 2 bases from V and 0 from J; bases not matched to a gene: 3. Germline V lookup: CDR1 SEHNR, CDR2 FQNEAQ (reference sequence). This CDR3 is CASSLLGLAGDSYNEQFF. The CDR3 nucleotides are TGTGCCAGCAGCTTATTGGGACTAGCGGGAGACTCCTACAATGAGCAGTTCTTC.

This chain connects TRBV12-3 or TRBV12-4 to TRBJ2-5, with 11 bases matching TRBD2. This CDR3 spans 16 amino acids. Germline trimming cut 7 bases from V and 3 bases from J; bases unmatched to any gene: 10. The CDR3 DNA reads TGTGCCAGCAATCCGTCGGGACTAGCGGTGGAAGAGACCCAGTACTTC. Encoded protein: CASNPSGLAVEETQYF.

The chain carries TRBV15 and TRBJ2-6; D not certain. CDR1 is LNHNV, CDR2 YYDKDF, per germline (reference sequence). The CDR3 runs 13 residues. V shed 0 bases and J shed 11 bases, with 8 bases lying between them. In nucleotides, the CDR3 is TGTGCCACCAGCAGAGATTTCTCGGACGTCCTGACTTTC. It codes for CATSRDFSDVLTF.

This clonotype was counted only a few times. The CDR3: CASSLLSTGDEQYF. The CDR3 DNA reads as TGTGCCAGCAGCTTACTGTCCACCGGCGACGAGCAGTACTTC. This sequence joins TRBV7-9 and TRBJ2-7; the D is unclear. Trimming removed 2 bases at V and 5 bases at J, with 13 bases between. This CDR3 has 14 residues. Germline V gene lookup returns CDR1 SEHNR and CDR2 FQNEAQ (reference sequence).

This clonotype has a handful of counts. This chain links TRBV5-5 with TRBJ2-5; D is tentatively TRBD1 or TRBD2 (5 bases each). The CDR3 covers 15 residues. The V end was cut by 4 bases, the J end by 2 bases, with 15 bases between. Germline V lookup: CDR1 SGHKS, CDR2 YYEKEE (reference sequence). The CDR3 coding sequence is TGTGCCAGCAGCGTAACGGGACGGACGCAAGAGACCCAGTACTTC. Translating gives CASSVTGRTQETQYF.

In its sample, this clonotype was seen a few times. This chain links TRBV20-1 with TRBJ2-1; TRBD2 agrees at 12 bases. The germline gives CDR1 DFQATT, CDR2 SNEGSKA (reference sequence). V lost 5 bases to trimming and J lost 7 bases; unmatched junction nucleotides: 21. The CDR3 extends over 19 amino acids. DNA for the CDR3: TGCAGTGCTTTAGACTGGACTAGCGGGATGACCCTTGACTTTAATGAGCAGTTCTTC. Translating gives CSALDWTSGMTLDFNEQFF.

In regard to this clonotype: Germline and junction disagree at one end, which may indicate a read error. V usage is TRBV12-5 and J usage is TRBJ2-1; perhaps TRBD1 as D (6 bases). CDR3 size: 16 residues. Germline assignment: CDR1 LGHNT and CDR2 FRNRAP. The CDR3 reads CASGPAPETGFNKQFF. In nucleotides, the CDR3 is TGTGCTAGTGGTCCAGCCCCCGAGACAGGCTTCAATAAGCAGTTCTTC.

This chain joins TRBV12-3 or TRBV12-4 and TRBJ2-3; 9 bases fit TRBD1. There are 16 residues in the CDR3. V lost 7 bases, J lost 2 bases, and 10 bases stayed unmatched. CDR3 sequence: CASIMRGQGITDTQYF. The CDR3 DNA sequence: TGTGCCAGCATCATGAGGGGACAGGGAATCACAGATACGCAGTATTTT.

This sequence joins TRBV20-1 and TRBJ1-6; D perhaps matches TRBD1 (5 bases). Between the trimmed V and J ends, which lost 0 bases and 10 bases, there was a span of 13 bases. From germline, CDR1 is DFQATT and CDR2 SNEGSKA (reference sequence). This CDR3 comprises 14 residues. Here the CDR3 reads CSAREGRERSPLHF. In DNA, the CDR3 is TGCAGTGCTAGAGAGGGCAGGGAGAGATCACCCCTCCACTTT.